This is a list of T cell receptor beta chains from one sample in a study of read filtering for tumor transcriptome and immune sequencing. TCRdb reanalysed the reads using MiXCR and keeps one entry per CDR3 protein. This table holds more than 70,000 distinct CDR3 sequences, roughly a fifth found once. Specimen: a population of CD138-negative cells sorted from bone marrow. These TCRs come from a donor at least 40 years old with multiple myeloma. The CDR3 runs from the conserved cysteine through the conserved F or W.

v_gene,CDR3aa
TRBV5-5,CASSPALPGDEKLFF
TRBV5-1,CASSFMGFGNEQFF
TRBV28,CARSLRGGGNEQFF
TRBV20-1,CSASRGGYGYTF
TRBV28,CASSFGQETQYF
TRBV7-9,CASSSRAGGASGELFF
TRBV18,CASSPPSDQETQYF
TRBV27,CASREQGVHEQYF
TRBV29-1,CSVEVGGGASEQFF
TRBV15,CATSTPGQVYEQYF
TRBV6-1,CASRGSSGDAQYF
TRBV11-2,CASSLPRQVTQGFETQYF
TRBV6-6,CASSYRTGEPEAFF
TRBV7-2,CASSPTGATDTQYF
TRBV5-1,CASNTGLAGKETQYF